This T cell receptor (beta chain) was sequenced for a study of control samples from healthy donors and cancer patients. Trimming cost V 7 bases and J 5 bases, with 17 bases left between them. The CDR3 totals 15 residues. Germline loops: CDR1 SNHLY, CDR2 FYNNEI. The table came from immunoSEQ multiplex PCR; TCRdb's copy has only in-frame clones and leaves some out. The table shows around 90,000 clones, with about 84% occurring only once. The V call is TRBV2, the J call TRBJ1-4; a possible D gene is TRBD1 (6 bases). Sample: blood. The receptor's source is a woman in her forties in good health. The CDR3 nucleotides are TGTGCCAGCAATAAGGAGGGACAAAAAAATGAAAAACTGTTTTTT. Encoded protein: CASNKEGQKNEKLFF.